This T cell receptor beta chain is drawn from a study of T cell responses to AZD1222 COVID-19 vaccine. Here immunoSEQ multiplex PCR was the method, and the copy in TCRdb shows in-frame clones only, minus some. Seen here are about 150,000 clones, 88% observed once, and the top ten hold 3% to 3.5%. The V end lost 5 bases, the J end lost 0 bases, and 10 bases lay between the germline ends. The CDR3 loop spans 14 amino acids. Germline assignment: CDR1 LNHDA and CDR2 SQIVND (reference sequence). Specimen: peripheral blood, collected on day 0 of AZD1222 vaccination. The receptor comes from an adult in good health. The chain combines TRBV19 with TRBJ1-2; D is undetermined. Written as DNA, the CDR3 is TGTGCCAGTAGTCCTGGCAGTACTAACTATGGCTACACCTTC. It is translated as CASSPGSTNYGYTF.